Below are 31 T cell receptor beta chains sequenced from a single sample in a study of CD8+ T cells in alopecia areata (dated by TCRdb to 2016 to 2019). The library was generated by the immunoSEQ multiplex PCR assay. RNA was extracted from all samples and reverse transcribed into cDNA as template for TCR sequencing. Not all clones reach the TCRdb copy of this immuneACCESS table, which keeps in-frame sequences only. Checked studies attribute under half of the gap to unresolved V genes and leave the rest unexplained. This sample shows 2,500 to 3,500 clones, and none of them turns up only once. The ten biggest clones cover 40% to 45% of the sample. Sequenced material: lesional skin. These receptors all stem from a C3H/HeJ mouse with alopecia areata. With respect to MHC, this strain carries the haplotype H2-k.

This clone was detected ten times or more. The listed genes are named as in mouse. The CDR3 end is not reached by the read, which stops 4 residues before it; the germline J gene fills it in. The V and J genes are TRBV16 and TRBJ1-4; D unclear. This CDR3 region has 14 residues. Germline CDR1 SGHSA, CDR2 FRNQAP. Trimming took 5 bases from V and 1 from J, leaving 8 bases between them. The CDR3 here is CASSPDNSNERLFF. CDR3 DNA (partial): TGTGCAAGCAGCCCCGACAATTCCAACGAA.

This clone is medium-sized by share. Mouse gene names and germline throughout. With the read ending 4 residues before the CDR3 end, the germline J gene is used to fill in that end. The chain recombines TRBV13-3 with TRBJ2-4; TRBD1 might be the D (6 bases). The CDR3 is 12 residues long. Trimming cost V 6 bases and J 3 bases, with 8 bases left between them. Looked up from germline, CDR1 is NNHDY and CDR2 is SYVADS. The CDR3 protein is CASKDRQNTLYF. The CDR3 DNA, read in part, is TGTGCCAGCAAGGACAGACAAAAC.

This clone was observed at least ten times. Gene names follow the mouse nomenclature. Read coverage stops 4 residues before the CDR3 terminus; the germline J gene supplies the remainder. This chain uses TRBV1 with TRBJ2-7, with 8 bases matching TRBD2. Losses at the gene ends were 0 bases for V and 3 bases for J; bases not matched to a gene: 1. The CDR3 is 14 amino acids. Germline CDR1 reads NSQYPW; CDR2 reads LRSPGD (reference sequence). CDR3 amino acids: CTCSADWGVYEQYF. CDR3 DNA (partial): TGCACCTGCAGTGCAGACTGGGGGGTCTAT. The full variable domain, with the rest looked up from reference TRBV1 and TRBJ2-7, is VTLLEQNPRWRLVPRGQAVNLRCILKNSQYPWMSWYQQDLQKQLQWLFTLRSPGDKEVKSLPGADYLATRVTDTELRLQVANMSQGRTLYCTCSADWGVYEQYFGPGTRLTVL.

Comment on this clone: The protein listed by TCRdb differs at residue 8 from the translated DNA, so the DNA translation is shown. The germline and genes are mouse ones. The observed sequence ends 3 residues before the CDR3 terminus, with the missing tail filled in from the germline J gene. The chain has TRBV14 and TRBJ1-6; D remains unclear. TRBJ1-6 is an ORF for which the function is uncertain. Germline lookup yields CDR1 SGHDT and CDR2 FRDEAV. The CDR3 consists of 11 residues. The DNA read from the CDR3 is TGTGCCAGCAGTTTACAAGACACC. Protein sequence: CASSLQDT. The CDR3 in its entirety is CASSLQDTLYF.

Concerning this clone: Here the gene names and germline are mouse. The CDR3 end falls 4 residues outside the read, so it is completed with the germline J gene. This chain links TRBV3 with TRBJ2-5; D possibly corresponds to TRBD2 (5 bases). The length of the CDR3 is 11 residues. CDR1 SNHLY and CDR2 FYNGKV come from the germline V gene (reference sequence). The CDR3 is CASSLGDTQYF. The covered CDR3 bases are TGTGCCAGCAGTTTGGGGGAC.

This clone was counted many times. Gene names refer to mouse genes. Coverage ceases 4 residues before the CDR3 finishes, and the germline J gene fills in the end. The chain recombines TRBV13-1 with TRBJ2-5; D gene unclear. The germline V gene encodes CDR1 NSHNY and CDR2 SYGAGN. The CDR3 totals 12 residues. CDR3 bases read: TGTGCCAGCAGTGACTGGAGGGAC. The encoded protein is CASSDWRD. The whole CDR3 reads CASSDWRDTQYF.

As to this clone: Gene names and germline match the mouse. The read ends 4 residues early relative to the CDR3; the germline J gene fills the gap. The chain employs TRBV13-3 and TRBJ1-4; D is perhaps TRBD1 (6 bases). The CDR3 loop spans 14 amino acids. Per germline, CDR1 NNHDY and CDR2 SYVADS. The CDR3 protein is CASSMGGRSERLFF. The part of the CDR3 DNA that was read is TGTGCCAGCAGTATGGGGGGGCGCTCCGAA.

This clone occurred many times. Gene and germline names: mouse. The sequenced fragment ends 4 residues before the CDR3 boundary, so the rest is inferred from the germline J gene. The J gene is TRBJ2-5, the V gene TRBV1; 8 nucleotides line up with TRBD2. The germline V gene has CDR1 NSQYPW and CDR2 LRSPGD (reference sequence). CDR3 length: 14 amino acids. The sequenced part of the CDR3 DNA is TGCACCTGCAGTGCACCCTGGGGGGAAGAC. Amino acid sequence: CTCSAPWGED. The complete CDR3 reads CTCSAPWGEDTQYF.

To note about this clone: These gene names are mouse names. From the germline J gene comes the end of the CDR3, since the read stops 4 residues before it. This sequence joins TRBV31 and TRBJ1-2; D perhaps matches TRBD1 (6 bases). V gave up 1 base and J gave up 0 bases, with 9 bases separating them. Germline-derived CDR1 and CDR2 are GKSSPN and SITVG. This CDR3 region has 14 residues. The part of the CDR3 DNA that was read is TGTGCCTGGAGTCGGGACACAGCAAACTCC. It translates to CAWSRDTANS. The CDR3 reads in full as CAWSRDTANSDYTF.

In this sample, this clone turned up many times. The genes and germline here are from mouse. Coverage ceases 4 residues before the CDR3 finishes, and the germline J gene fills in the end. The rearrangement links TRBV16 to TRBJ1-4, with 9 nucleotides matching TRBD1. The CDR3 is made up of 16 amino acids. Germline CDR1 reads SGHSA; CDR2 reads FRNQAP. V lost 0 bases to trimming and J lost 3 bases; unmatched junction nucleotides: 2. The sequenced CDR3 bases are TGTGCAAGCAGCTTAGATGGGACAGGGCCCAACGAA. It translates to CASSLDGTGPNE. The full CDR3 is CASSLDGTGPNERLFF. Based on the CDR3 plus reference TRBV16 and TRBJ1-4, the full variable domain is NAGVIQTPRHKVTGKGQEATLWCEPISGHSAVFWYRQTIVQGLEFLTYFRNQAPIDDSGMPKERFSAQMPNQSHSTLKIQSTQPQDSAVYLCASSLDGTGPNERLFFGHGTKLSVL.

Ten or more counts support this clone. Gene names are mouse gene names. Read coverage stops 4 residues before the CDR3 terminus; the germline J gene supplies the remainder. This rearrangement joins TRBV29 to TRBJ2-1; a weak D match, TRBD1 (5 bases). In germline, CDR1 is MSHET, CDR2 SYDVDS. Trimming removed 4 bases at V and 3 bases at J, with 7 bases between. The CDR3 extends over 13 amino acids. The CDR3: CASSSDIYAEQFF. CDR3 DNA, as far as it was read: TGTGCTAGCAGTTCGGACATCTATGCT.

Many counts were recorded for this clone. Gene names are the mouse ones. CDR3 amino acids: CASGDANWGDAETLYF. Partial CDR3 DNA: TGTGCCAGCGGTGATGCTAACTGGGGGGATGCAGAA. This chain links TRBV13-2 with TRBJ2-3; 9 bases align to TRBD2. The CDR3 extends 4 residues past the end of the read, so its final part is completed from the germline J gene. CDR1 NNHNN and CDR2 SYGAGS come from the germline V gene (reference sequence). The CDR3 extends over 16 amino acids. J was trimmed by 2 bases and V by 0 bases; bases with no gene match: 4.

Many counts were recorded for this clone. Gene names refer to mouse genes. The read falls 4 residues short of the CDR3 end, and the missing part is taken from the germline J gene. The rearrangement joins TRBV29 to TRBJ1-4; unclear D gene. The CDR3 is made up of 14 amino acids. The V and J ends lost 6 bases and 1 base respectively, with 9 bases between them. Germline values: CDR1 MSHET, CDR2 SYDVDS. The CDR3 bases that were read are TGTGCTAGCAGATCTGACACTTCCAACGAA. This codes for CASRSDTSNE. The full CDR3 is CASRSDTSNERLFF.

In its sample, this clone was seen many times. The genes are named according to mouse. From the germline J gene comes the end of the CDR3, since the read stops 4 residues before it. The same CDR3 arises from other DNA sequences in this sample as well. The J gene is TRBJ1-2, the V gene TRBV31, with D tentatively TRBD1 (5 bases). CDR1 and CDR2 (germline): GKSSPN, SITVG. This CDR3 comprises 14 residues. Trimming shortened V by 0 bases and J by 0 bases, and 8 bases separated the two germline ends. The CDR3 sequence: CAWSLDRANSDYTF. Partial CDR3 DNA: TGTGCCTGGAGTCTAGACAGAGCAAACTCC.

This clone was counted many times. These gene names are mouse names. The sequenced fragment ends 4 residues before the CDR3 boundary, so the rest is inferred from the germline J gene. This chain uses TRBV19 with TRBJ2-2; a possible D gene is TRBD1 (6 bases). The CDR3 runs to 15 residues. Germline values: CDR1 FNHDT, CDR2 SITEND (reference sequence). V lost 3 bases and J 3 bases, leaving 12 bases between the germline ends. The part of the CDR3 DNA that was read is TGTGCCAGCAGTAAGGCAGGGGACGACACCGGG. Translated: CASSKAGDDTG. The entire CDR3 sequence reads CASSKAGDDTGQLYF.

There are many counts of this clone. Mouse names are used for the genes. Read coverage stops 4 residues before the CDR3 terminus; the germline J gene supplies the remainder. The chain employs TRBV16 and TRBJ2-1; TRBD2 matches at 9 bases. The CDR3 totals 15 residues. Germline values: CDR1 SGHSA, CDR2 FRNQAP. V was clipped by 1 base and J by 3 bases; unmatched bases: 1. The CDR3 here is CASSLVWGGYAEQFF. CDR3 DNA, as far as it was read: TGTGCAAGCAGCTTAGTCTGGGGGGGCTATGCT.

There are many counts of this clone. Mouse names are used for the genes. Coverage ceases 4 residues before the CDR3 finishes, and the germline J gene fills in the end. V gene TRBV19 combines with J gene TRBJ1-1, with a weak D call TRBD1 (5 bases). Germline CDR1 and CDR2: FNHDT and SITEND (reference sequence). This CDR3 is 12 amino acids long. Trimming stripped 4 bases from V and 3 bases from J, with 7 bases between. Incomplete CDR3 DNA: TGTGCCAGCAGTGTACAGGACACA. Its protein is CASSVQDT. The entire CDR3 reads CASSVQDTEVFF.

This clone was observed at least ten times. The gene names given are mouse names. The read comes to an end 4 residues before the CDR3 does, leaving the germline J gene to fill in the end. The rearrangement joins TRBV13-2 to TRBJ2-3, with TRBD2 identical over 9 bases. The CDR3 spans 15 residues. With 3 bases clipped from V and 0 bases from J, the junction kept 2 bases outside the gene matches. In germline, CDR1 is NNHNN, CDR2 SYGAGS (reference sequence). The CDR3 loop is CASGGLGGSAETLYF. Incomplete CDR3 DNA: TGTGCCAGCGGTGGCCTGGGGGGGAGTGCAGAA.

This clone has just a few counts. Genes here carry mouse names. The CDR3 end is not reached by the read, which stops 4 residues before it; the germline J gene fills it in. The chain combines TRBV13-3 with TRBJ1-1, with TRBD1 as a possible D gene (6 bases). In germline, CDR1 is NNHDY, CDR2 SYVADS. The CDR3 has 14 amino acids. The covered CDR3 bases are TGTGCCAGCAGTGATACTGGGGGGGCAGGA. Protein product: CASSDTGGAG. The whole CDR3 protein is CASSDTGGAGEVFF.

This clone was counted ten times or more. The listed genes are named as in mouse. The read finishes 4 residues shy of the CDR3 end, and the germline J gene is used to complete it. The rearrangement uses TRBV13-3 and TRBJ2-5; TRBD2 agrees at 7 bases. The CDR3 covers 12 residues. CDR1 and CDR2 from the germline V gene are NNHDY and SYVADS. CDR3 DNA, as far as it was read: TGTGCCAGCAGTGACTGGGGGGAC. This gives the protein CASSDWGD. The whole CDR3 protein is CASSDWGDTQYF.

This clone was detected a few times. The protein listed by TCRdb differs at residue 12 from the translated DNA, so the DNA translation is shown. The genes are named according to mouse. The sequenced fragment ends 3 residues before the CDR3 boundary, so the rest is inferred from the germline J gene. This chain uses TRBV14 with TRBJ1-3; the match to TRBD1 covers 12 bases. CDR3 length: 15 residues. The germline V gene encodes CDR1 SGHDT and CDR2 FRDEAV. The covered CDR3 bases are TGTCCCAGCAGTTTGGGACAGGGGGCTGGAAATGCG. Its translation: CPSSLGQGAGNA. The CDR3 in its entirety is CPSSLGQGAGNALYF.

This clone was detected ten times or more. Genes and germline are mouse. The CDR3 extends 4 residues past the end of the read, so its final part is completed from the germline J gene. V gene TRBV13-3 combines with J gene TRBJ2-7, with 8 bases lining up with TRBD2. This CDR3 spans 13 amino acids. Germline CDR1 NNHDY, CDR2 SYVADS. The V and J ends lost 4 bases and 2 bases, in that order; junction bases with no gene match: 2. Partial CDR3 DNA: TGTGCCAGCAGTTCTGGGGGGACCTAT. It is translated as CASSSGGTY. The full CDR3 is CASSSGGTYEQYF.

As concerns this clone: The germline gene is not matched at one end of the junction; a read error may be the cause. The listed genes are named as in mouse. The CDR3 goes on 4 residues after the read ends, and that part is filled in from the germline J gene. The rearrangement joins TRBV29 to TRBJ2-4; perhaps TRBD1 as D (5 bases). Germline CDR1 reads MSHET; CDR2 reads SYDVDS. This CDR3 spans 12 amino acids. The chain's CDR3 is CASSPRENTLYF. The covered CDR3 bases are TGTGCCAGCAGTCCCAGGGAAAAC.

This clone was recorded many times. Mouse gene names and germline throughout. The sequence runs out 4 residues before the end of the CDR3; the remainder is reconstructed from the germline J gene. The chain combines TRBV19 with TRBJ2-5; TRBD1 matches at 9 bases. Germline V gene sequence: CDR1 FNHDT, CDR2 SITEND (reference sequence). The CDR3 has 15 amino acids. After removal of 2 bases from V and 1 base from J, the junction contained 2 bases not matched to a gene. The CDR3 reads CASSITGGDQDTQYF. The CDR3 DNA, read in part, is TGTGCCAGCAGTATCACAGGGGGCGACCAAGAC.

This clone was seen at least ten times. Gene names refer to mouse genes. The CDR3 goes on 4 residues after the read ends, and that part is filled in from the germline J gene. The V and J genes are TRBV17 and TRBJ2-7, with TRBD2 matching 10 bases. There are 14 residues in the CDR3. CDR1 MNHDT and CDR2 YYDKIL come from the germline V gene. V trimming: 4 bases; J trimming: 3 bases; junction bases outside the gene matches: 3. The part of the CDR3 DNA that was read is TGTGCTAGCAGTAAAACTGGGGGGGTCTAT. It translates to CASSKTGGVY. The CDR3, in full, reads CASSKTGGVYEQYF.

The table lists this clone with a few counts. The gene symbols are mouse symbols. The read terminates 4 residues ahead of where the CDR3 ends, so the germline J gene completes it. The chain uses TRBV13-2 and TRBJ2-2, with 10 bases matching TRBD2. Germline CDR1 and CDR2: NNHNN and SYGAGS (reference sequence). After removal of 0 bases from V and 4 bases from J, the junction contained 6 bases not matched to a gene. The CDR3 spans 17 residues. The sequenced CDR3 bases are TGTGCCAGCGGTGATGCCTGGGGGGGCGCAGCCACCGGG. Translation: CASGDAWGGAATG. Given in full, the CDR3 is CASGDAWGGAATGQLYF.

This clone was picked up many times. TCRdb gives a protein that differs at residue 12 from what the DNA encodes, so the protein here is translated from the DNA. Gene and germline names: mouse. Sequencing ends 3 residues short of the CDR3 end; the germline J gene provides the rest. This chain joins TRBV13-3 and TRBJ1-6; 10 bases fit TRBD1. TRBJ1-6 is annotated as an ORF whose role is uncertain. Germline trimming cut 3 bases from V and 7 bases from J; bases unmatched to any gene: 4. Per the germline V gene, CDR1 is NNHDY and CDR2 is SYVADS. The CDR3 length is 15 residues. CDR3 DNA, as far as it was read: TGTGCCAGCAGTGCGGGACAGGGGAGGAATTCGCCC. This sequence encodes CASSAGQGRNSP. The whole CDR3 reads CASSAGQGRNSPLYF.

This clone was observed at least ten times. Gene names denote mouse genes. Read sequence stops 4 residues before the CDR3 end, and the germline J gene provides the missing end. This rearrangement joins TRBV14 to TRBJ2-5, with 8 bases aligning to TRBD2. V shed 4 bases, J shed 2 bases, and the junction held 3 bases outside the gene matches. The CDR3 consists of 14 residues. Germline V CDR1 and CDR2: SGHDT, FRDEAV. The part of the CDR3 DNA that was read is TGTGCCAGCAGTATTTGGGGGGGCCAAGAC. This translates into CASSIWGGQD. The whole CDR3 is CASSIWGGQDTQYF.

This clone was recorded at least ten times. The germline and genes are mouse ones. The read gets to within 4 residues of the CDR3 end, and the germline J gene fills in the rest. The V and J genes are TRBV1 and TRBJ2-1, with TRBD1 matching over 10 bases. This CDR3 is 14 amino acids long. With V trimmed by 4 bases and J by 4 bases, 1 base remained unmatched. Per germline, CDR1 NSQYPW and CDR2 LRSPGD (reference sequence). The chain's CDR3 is CTCSEGQGYAEQFF. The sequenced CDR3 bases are TGCACCTGCAGTGAGGGACAGGGGTATGCT. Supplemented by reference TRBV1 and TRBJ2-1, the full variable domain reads VTLLEQNPRWRLVPRGQAVNLRCILKNSQYPWMSWYQQDLQKQLQWLFTLRSPGDKEVKSLPGADYLATRVTDTELRLQVANMSQGRTLYCTCSEGQGYAEQFFGPGTRLTVL.

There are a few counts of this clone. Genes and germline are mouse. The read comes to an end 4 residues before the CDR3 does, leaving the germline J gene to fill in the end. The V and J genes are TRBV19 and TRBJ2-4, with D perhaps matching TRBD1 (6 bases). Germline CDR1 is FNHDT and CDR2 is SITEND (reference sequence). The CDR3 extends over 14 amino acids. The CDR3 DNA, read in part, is TGTGCCAGCAGTATAGTAGGGGACACCAAC. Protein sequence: CASSIVGDTN. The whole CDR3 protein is CASSIVGDTNTLYF.

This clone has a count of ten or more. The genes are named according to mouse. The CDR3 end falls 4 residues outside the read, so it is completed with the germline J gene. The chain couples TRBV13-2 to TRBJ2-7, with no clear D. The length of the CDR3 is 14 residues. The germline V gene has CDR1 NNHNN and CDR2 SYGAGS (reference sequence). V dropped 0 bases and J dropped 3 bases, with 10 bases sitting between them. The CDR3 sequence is CASGDAAGVYEQYF. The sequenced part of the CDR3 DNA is TGTGCCAGCGGTGATGCTGCTGGTGTCTAT.